This section outlines one T cell receptor (beta chain) sequence together with its context. What it binds is not known. This sample was included in a study of cytomegalovirus exposure and HLA in healthy donors. Findings and limits, study-wide: Across donors, presence/absence analyses took sequencing depth to be roughly uniform.

The CDR3 sequence is 10 residues long. The germline V gene has CDR1 DFQATT and CDR2 SNEGSKA (reference sequence). V gave up 7 bases and J gave up 8 bases, with 9 bases separating them. Researchers ran the PCR with 60 Vbeta and 13 Jbeta primers. Sequencing was performed with immunoSEQ multiplex PCR; in TCRdb, only in-frame clones are kept and a portion is missing. The sample has about 69,000 clones, roughly 72% seen once. The sequence came from a young woman in good health and CMV-seropositive. Sequenced material: PBMCs. The chain has TRBV20-1 and TRBJ2-1; D gene ambiguous. The CDR3 DNA is TGCAGTGTTCTCTCCGATGAGCAGTTCTTC. This gives the protein CSVLSDEQFF.